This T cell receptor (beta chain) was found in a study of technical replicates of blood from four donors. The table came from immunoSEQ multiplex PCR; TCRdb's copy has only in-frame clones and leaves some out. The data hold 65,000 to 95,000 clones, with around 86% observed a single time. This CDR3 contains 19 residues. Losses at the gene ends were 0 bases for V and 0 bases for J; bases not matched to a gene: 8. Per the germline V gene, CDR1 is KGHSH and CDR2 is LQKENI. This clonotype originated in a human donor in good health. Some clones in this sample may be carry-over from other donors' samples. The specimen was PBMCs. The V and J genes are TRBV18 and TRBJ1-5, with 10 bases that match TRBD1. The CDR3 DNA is TGTGCCAGCTCACCACCCGGGACAGGGGCCGTCAATAGCAATCAGCCCCAGCATTTT. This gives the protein CASSPPGTGAVNSNQPQHF.